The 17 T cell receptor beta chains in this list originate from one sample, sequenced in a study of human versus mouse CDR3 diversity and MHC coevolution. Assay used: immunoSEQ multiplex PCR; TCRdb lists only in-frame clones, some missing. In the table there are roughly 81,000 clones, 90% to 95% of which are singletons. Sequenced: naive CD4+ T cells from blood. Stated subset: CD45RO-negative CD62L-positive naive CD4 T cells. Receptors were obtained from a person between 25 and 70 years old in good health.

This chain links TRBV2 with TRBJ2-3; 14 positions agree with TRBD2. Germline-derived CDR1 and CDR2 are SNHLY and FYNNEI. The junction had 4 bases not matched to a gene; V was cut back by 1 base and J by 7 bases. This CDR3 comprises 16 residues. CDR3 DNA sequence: TGTGCCAGCAGTGAAGGACTAGCGGGGGGGAGTAATACGCAGTATTTT. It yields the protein CASSEGLAGGSNTQYF.

The CDR3 region has the DNA TGTGCCAGCAGCCGGGACAGGTCCGCGGGGGAGCAGTACTTC. Protein: CASSRDRSAGEQYF. V is TRBV2 and J is TRBJ2-7, with 8 positions matching TRBD1. In germline, CDR1 is SNHLY, CDR2 FYNNEI. V was clipped by 6 bases and J by 7 bases; unmatched bases: 11. The CDR3 spans 14 residues.

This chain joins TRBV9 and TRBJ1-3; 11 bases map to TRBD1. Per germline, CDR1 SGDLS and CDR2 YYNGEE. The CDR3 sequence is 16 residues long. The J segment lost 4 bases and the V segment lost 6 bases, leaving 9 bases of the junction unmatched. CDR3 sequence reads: CASMRGTGGLGNTIYF. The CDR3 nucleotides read TGTGCCAGCATGAGGGGGACAGGGGGACTCGGAAACACCATATATTTT.

As DNA, the CDR3 is TGTGTTACCGGGGCTAGCGGCACAGATACGCAGTATTTT. Protein: CVTGASGTDTQYF. The rearrangement links TRBV10-3 to TRBJ2-3, with a tentative D call TRBD2 (6 bases). CDR3 length equals 13 residues. Germline V gives CDR1 ENHRY, CDR2 SYGVKD.

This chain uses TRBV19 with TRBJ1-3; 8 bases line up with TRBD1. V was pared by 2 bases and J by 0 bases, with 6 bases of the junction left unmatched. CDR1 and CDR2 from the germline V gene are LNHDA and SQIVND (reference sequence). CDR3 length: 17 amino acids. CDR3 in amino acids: CASSIPTGANSGNTIYF. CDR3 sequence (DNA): TGTGCCAGTAGTATACCGACAGGGGCGAACTCTGGAAACACCATATATTTT.

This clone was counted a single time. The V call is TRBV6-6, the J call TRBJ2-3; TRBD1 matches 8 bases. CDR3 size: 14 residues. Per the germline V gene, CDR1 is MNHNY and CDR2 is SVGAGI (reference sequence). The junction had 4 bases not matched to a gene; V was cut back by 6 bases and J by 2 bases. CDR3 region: CASRKDRATDTQYF. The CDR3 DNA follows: TGTGCCAGCAGGAAGGACAGGGCCACAGATACGCAGTATTTT.

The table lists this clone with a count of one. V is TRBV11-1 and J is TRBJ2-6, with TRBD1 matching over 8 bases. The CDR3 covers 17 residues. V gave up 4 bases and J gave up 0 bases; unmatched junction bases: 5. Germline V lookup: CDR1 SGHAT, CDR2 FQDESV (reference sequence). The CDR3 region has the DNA TGTGCCAGCAGCTGGTCGGGACAGGTCTCTGGGGCCAACGTCCTGACTTTC. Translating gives CASSWSGQVSGANVLTF.

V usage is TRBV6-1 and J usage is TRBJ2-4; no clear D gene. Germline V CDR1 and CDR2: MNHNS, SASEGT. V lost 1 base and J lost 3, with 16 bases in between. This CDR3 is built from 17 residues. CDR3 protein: CASSEGSGHADKNIQYF. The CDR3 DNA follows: TGTGCCAGCAGTGAAGGGTCTGGTCACGCGGACAAAAACATTCAGTACTTC.

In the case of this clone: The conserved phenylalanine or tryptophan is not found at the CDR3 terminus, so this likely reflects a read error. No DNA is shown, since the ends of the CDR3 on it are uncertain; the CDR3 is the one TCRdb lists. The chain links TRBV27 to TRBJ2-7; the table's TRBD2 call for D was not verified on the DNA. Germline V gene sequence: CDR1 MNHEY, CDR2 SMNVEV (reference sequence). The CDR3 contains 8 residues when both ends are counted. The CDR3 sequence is CASTRLSY.

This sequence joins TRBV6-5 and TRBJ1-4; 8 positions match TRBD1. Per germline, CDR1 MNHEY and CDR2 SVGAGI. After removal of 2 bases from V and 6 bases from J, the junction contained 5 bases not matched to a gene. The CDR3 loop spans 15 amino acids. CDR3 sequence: CASSYRDRTYEKLFF. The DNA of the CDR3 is TGTGCCAGCAGTTACCGGGACAGGACTTATGAAAAACTGTTTTTT.

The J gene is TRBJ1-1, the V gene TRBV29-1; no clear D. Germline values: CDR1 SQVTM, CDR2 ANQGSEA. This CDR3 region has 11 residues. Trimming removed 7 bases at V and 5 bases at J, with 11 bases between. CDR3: CSAAPGTEAFF. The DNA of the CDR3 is TGCAGCGCAGCACCCGGGACTGAAGCTTTCTTT. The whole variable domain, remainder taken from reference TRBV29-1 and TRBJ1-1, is SAVISQKPSRDICQRGTSLTIQCQVDSQVTMMFWYRQQPGQSLTLIATANQGSEATYESGFVIDKFPISRPNLTFSTLTVSNMSPEDSSIYLCSAAPGTEAFFGQGTRLTVV.

DNA for the CDR3: TGCGCCAGCAGCTTGGCAGGGGGAGGCGATCAGCCCCAGCATTTT. This gives the protein CASSLAGGGDQPQHF. The rearrangement joins TRBV5-1 to TRBJ1-5, with 7 bases aligning to TRBD1. Trimming at V came to 0 bases and at J to 5 bases, leaving 5 bases not matched to a gene. The CDR3 is made up of 15 amino acids. The germline V gene encodes CDR1 SGHRS and CDR2 YFSETQ.

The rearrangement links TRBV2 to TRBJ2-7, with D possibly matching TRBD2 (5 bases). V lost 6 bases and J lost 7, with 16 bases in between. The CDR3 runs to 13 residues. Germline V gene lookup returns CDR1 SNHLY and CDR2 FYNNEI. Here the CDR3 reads CASRAWTAQEQYF. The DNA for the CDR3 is TGTGCCAGCAGAGCTTGGACTGCTCAGGAGCAGTACTTC.

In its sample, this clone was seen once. The CDR3 sequence is CASTSVASGDSEQFF. The CDR3 region has the DNA TGTGCCAGTACATCCGTGGCTAGCGGGGACTCTGAGCAGTTCTTC. The gene calls are TRBV19 and TRBJ2-1; 9 bases agree with TRBD2. Germline CDR1 and CDR2: LNHDA and SQIVND (reference sequence). V shed 7 bases, J shed 9 bases, and the junction held 13 bases outside the gene matches. The CDR3 extends over 15 amino acids.

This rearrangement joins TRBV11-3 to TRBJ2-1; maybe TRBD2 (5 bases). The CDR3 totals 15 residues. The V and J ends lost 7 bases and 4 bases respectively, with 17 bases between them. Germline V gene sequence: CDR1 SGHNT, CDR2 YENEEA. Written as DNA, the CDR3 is TGTGCCAGCACCCACCGAGGGCTCGGTTACAATGAGCAGTTCTTC. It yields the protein CASTHRGLGYNEQFF.

CDR3 nucleotides: TGTGCCAGCAGCCCTTGGGGGGGCGGCTACACCTTC. As protein: CASSPWGGGYTF. The rearrangement uses TRBV5-6 and TRBJ1-2, with a possible D match to TRBD1 (6 bases). The CDR3 length is 12 residues. Germline lookup yields CDR1 SGHDT and CDR2 YYEEEE. V dropped 4 bases and J dropped 8 bases, with 12 bases sitting between them.

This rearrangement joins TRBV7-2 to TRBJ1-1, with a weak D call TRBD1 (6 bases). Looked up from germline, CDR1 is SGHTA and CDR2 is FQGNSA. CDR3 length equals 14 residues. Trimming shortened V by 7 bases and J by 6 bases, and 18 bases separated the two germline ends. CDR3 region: CASTVNGGAAEAFF. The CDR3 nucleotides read TGTGCCAGCACCGTGAATGGGGGGGCTGCTGAAGCTTTCTTT.